The 9 T cell receptor beta chains in this list originate from one sample, sequenced in a study of blood T cells in healthy people across ages. Sample-barcoded 5' priming and a J-beta primer mix drove a second PCR of about 6 to 12 cycles. One entry per CDR3 protein, called by TCRdb with MiXCR from the 5' RACE reads. The repertoire holds about 1.6 million distinct CDR3 sequences, approximately 32% seen once, with approximately 10% in the top ten. Sequencing was done on a sample of blood. The receptors stem from a woman aged 25 to 45 in good health.

The gene calls are TRBV29-1 and TRBJ2-5; possibly TRBD1 for D (5 bases). The V gene lost 8 bases and the J gene lost 9 bases, with 16 bases spanning the gap. The CDR3 extends over 11 amino acids. In germline, CDR1 is SQVTM, CDR2 ANQGSEA. The CDR3 region has the DNA TGCAGCACCTTATCATTAGGGGCCCAGTACTTC. It yields the protein CSTLSLGAQYF.

The V gene is TRBV20-1, the J gene TRBJ2-5, with D perhaps TRBD1 or TRBD2 (5 bases each). Trimming cost V 1 base and J 2 bases, with 11 bases left between them. CDR1 and CDR2 from the germline V gene are DFQATT and SNEGSKA (reference sequence). The CDR3 has 14 amino acids. CDR3 residues: CSARGDRDQETQYF. The CDR3, as DNA: TGCAGTGCTAGAGGGGACCGAGATCAAGAGACCCAGTACTTC.

The chain uses TRBV29-1 and TRBJ1-1, with 8 nucleotides matching TRBD1. Germline CDR1 reads SQVTM; CDR2 reads ANQGSEA. CDR3 size: 16 residues. The junction had 13 bases not matched to a gene; V was cut back by 7 bases and J by 0 bases. In nucleotides, the CDR3 is TGCAGCGCCATGAGGGGGGACAGGAGAATGAACACTGAAGCTTTCTTT. It translates to CSAMRGDRRMNTEAFF.

This clonotype was detected a few times. Here the CDR3 reads CAISDGQFRGYTF. The CDR3 DNA follows: TGTGCCATCAGTGATGGGCAGTTCCGCGGCTACACCTTC. The rearrangement uses TRBV10-3 and TRBJ1-2; D is uncertain. Trimming shortened V by 3 bases and J by 8 bases, and 13 bases separated the two germline ends. Germline V gives CDR1 ENHRY, CDR2 SYGVKD. The CDR3 sequence is 13 residues long.

The table lists this clonotype with a count of one. Because it lacks the conserved phenylalanine or tryptophan at the end, this CDR3 is likely a read error. The J gene is TRBJ2-7, the V gene TRBV3-1; 13 bases are a match to TRBD2. Trimming at V came to 4 bases and at J to 3 bases, leaving 6 bases not matched to a gene. There are 16 residues in the CDR3. Germline CDR1 is LGHDT and CDR2 is YNNKEL (reference sequence). The CDR3, as DNA: TGTGCCAGCAGCCCCGGACTAGCGGGAGAAGGCTACGAGCAGTACTGC. Its translation is CASSPGLAGEGYEQYC.

The chain recombines TRBV28 with TRBJ2-3; D perhaps matches TRBD1 (6 bases). Germline-derived CDR1 and CDR2 are MDHEN and SYDVKM. The V end was cut by 5 bases, the J end by 2 bases, with 17 bases between. This CDR3 region has 16 residues. For the CDR3, the DNA is TGTGCCAGCAGTCCTGGGGGCGCATCTTTCACAGATACGCAGTATTTT. Its protein product is CASSPGGASFTDTQYF.

The V call is TRBV28, the J call TRBJ1-1; 8 bases are a match to TRBD1. Germline loops: CDR1 MDHEN, CDR2 SYDVKM. The CDR3 covers 15 residues. Trimming at V came to 7 bases and at J to 1 base, leaving 8 bases not matched to a gene. CDR3 loop: CASTSLGQGNTEAFF. Here the CDR3 DNA reads TGTGCCAGCACTTCCCTCGGACAGGGGAACACTGAAGCTTTCTTT. The entire variable domain, with the rest obtained from reference TRBV28 and TRBJ1-1, is as follows: DVKVTQSSRYLVKRTGEKVFLECVQDMDHENMFWYRQDPGLGLRLIYFSYDVKMKEKGDIPEGYSVSREKKERFSLILESASTNQTSMYLCASTSLGQGNTEAFFGQGTRLTVV.

This rearrangement joins TRBV2 to TRBJ1-2; 9 bases are a match to TRBD1. CDR3 length: 15 residues. Unmatched junction bases numbered 11, after V lost 6 bases and J lost 6 bases. CDR1 is SNHLY, CDR2 FYNNEI, per germline. The CDR3 nucleotides read TGTGCCAGCAGCGCGAACAGGGGGCGGAGGGATGGCTACACCTTC. Translation gives CASSANRGRRDGYTF.

This chain uses TRBV21-1 with TRBJ2-1; TRBD1, the table's D call, lacks a check against the DNA. TRBV21-1 is designated a pseudogene. CDR3 length: 16 residues. The chain's CDR3 is CASSKVREGAYNEQFF. The DNA for the CDR3 is TGTGCCAGCAGCAAAGTGCGGGAGGGGGCGTACAATGAGCAGTTCTTC.